Listed below are T cell receptor beta chains from one sample, sequenced in a study of T cell responses to AZD1222 COVID-19 vaccine. Sequenced by immunoSEQ multiplex PCR; TCRdb stores in-frame clones only, minus some. The repertoire holds 100,000 to 150,000 clones, with about nine tenths as singletons. This material consisted of peripheral blood, taken on day 0 of AZD1222 vaccination. These receptors all stem from an adult in good health. The CDR3 runs from the conserved cysteine through the conserved F or W. A D gene is named only where the DNA matches it firmly. Clone size is stated in some rows and not others, as once, few, many or a class when expanded.

CDR3 protein: CASSEAGRNEQFF
CDR3 DNA: TGTGCCAGCAGTGAGGCCGGGAGGAATGAGCAGTTCTTC
V gene: TRBV6-1
J gene: TRBJ2-1
D gene: TRBD2
clone size: -

CDR3 protein: CASSPVGNQPQHF
CDR3 DNA: TGTGCCAGTAGTCCCGTGGGAAATCAGCCCCAGCATTTT
V gene: TRBV19
J gene: TRBJ1-5
D gene: -
clone size: -

CDR3 protein: CASSIGTGMGYEQYF
CDR3 DNA: TGTGCCAGCAGCATCGGGACAGGGATGGGCTACGAGCAGTACTTC
V gene: TRBV7-3
J gene: TRBJ2-7
D gene: TRBD1
clone size: -

CDR3 protein: CASSLAGHISYEQYF
CDR3 DNA: TGTGCCAGCAGCTTAGCGGGACACATCTCCTACGAGCAGTACTTC
V gene: TRBV7-2
J gene: TRBJ2-7
D gene: -
clone size: -

CDR3 protein: CASSPPEDRVTEAFF
CDR3 DNA: TGTGCCAGCTCACCACCGGAAGACAGGGTCACTGAAGCTTTCTTT
V gene: TRBV18
J gene: TRBJ1-1
D gene: TRBD1
clone size: -

CDR3 protein: CASSLAGSRVSPQETQYF
CDR3 DNA: TGCGCCAGCAGCTTGGCCGGCTCTCGGGTTTCCCCTCAGGAGACCCAGTACTTC
V gene: TRBV5-1
J gene: TRBJ2-5
D gene: -
clone size: -

CDR3 protein: CASSPTRREGGSGTEAFF
CDR3 DNA: TGTGCCAGCAGTCCCACCCGCCGAGAGGGGGGTAGCGGCACTGAAGCTTTCTTT
V gene: TRBV6-6
J gene: TRBJ1-1
D gene: -
clone size: few

CDR3 protein: CASSRQLNEKLFF
CDR3 DNA: TGCGCCAGCAGCCGCCAGTTAAATGAAAAACTGTTTTTT
V gene: TRBV5-1
J gene: TRBJ1-4
D gene: -
clone size: -

CDR3 protein: CASGAWDRVLYGYTF
CDR3 DNA: TGTGCCAGCGGAGCTTGGGACCGTGTACTCTATGGCTACACCTTC
V gene: TRBV5-6
J gene: TRBJ1-2
D gene: -
clone size: -

CDR3 protein: CASSTSYGYTF
CDR3 DNA: TGTGCCAGCAGCACGTCCTATGGCTACACCTTC
V gene: TRBV9
J gene: TRBJ1-2
D gene: -
clone size: once

CDR3 protein: CASSFEAFF
CDR3 DNA: TGTGCCAGTAGTTTTGAAGCTTTCTTT
V gene: TRBV19
J gene: TRBJ1-1
D gene: -
clone size: -

CDR3 protein: CASSYSHQGHQPQHF
CDR3 DNA: TGTGCCAGCAGTTACTCACACCAGGGGCATCAGCCCCAGCATTTT
V gene: TRBV6-5
J gene: TRBJ1-5
D gene: -
clone size: -

CDR3 protein: CASSLFVEAYGYTF
CDR3 DNA: TGTGCCAGCAGCTTATTTGTGGAGGCCTATGGCTACACCTTC
V gene: TRBV7-2
J gene: TRBJ1-2
D gene: -
clone size: -

CDR3 protein: CASSSDRVLPYGYTF
CDR3 DNA: TGTGCCAGCAGCTCAGACAGGGTGCTGCCCTATGGCTACACCTTC
V gene: TRBV7-2
J gene: TRBJ1-2
D gene: TRBD1
clone size: -

CDR3 protein: CASSRRDNQPQHF
CDR3 DNA: TGTGCCAGCAGTAGGAGGGACAATCAGCCCCAGCATTTT
V gene: TRBV6-2/TRBV6-3
J gene: TRBJ1-5
D gene: -
clone size: once

CDR3 protein: CASSTGGTVNTEAFF
CDR3 DNA: TGTGCCAGCAGCACAGGAGGGACGGTGAACACTGAAGCTTTCTTT
V gene: TRBV7-3
J gene: TRBJ1-1
D gene: -
clone size: -

CDR3 protein: CASSLGPSVGNQPQHF
CDR3 DNA: TGCGCCAGCAGCTTGGGGCCCTCGGTCGGCAATCAGCCCCAGCATTTT
V gene: TRBV5-1
J gene: TRBJ1-5
D gene: -
clone size: -